This T cell receptor beta chain was captured by sequencing in a study of cytomegalovirus exposure and HLA in healthy donors. Study outcomes and limitations: Associated with cytomegalovirus, according to the listing, were around 160 TCR beta chains.

For this clone: Its antigen is unknown.

This CDR3 contains 16 residues. V was pared by 4 bases and J by 4 bases, with 19 bases between. Germline V lookup: CDR1 MNHNS, CDR2 SASEGT. Both 60 Vbeta primers and 13 Jbeta primers went into the PCR. Data came from immunoSEQ multiplex PCR; TCRdb stores just in-frame clones and leaves some out. Of 150,000 to 200,000 clones in the sample, roughly 79% were seen once. V gene TRBV6-1 combines with J gene TRBJ1-2; D may be TRBD1 (5 bases). The TCR sequence derives from a man aged 40-55 years in good health and CMV-seronegative. Sequences were obtained from PBMCs. The CDR3 nucleotides read TGTGCCAGCAGTGCCGCCGAAAAGGGGTCCTCCTATGGCTACACCTTC. Encoded protein: CASSAAEKGSSYGYTF.